This TCR beta chain was captured by sequencing in a study of cytomegalovirus exposure and HLA in healthy donors. Findings and caveats of the study: Clonal expansion, a later analysis showed, was greater in HLA-associated TCR beta chains than in equally common others.

Germline loops: CDR1 SGHTA, CDR2 FQGNSA. With 1 base removed from V and 6 bases from J, the gap between germline ends came to 12 bases. The CDR3 contains 14 residues. Researchers ran the PCR with 60 Vbeta and 13 Jbeta primers. The data were produced by immunoSEQ multiplex PCR, yet TCRdb's version contains in-frame clones alone and is incomplete. The sample has roughly 200,000 clones, 55% to 75% seen once. Remarks on this clone: Its antigen is still unknown.

The sample taken for sequencing was PBMCs. The V call is TRBV7-2, the J call TRBJ1-1; no firm D call. The origin of this receptor is a man aged 35 to 55 in good health and CMV-seropositive. The CDR3 sequence: CASSLGRGWAEAFF. In DNA, the CDR3 is TGTGCCAGCAGCTTAGGTCGGGGTTGGGCTGAAGCTTTCTTT.